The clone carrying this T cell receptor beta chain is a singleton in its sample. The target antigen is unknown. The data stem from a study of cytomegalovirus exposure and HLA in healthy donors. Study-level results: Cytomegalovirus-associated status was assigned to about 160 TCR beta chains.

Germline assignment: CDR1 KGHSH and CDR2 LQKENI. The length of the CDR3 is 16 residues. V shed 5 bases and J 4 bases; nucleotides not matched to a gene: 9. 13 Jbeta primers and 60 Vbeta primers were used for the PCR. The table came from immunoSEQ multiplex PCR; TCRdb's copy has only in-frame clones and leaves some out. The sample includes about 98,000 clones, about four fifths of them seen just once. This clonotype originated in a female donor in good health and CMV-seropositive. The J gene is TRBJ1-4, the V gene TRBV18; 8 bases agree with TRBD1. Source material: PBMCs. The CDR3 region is CASSTRQGNNNEKLFF. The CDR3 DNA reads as TGTGCCAGCTCAACCCGACAGGGGAATAATAATGAAAAACTGTTTTTT.